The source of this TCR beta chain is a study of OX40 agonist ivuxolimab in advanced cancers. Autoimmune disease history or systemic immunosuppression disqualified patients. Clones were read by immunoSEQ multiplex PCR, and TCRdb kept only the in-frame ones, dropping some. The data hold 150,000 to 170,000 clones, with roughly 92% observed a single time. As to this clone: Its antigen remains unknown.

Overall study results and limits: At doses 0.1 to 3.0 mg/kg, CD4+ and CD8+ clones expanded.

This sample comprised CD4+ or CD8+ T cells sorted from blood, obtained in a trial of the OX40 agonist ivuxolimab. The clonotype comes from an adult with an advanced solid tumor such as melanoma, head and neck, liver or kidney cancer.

CDR3 coding DNA: TGTGCCAGCAGCTTCGCCGGGGGGATCTCCTACGAGCAGTACTTC. Its translation is CASSFAGGISYEQYF. This chain connects TRBV7-9 to TRBJ2-7, with 7 bases aligning to TRBD2. Germline CDR1 SEHNR, CDR2 FQNEAQ (reference sequence). Unmatched junction bases numbered 5, after V lost 3 bases and J lost 0 bases. This CDR3 is built from 15 residues.